This TCR beta chain was sequenced during a study of T cell repertoires in cytomegalovirus infection. Study summary: From public TCR beta signatures came an indication of both CMV infection and matching HLA type.

CDR1 is SQVTM, CDR2 ANQGSEA, per germline. The ends lost 7 bases at V and 0 bases at J; junction bases unmatched: 13. The CDR3 runs to 16 residues. A word on this clonotype: Its antigen remains unknown.

TCRdb processed the reads anew with MiXCR; each CDR3 protein has one entry. The sample includes roughly 350,000 distinct CDR3 sequences, about 35% of them seen just once. The chain recombines TRBV29-1 with TRBJ2-3; 7 positions agree with TRBD2. The sequence derives from a human donor in good health (CMV status not recorded). Some clones in this sample may be carry-over from other donors' samples. The sample in question was cultured PBMCs, obtained from culture after CMV antigen stimulation. This chain's CDR3 is CSAERPSGDSTDTQYF. The CDR3 coding sequence is TGCAGCGCGGAACGTCCTAGCGGAGATAGCACAGATACGCAGTATTTT.